These 27 T cell receptor beta chains originate from one sample sequenced in a study of glioma-infiltrating T cells after dendritic cell vaccination. The time point denotes: after dendritic cell vaccination, including at tumor progression/relapse. Profiling relied on immunoSEQ multiplex PCR, and the TCRdb table lists in-frame clones only, not all of them. The table records approximately 50,000 clones, about 91% of them present only once. This sample comprised blood, obtained after dendritic cell vaccination. The receptors come from a human donor with glioblastoma.

This rearrangement joins TRBV21-1 to TRBJ2-3; the table's D gene call, TRBD1, was not cross checked with the DNA. TRBV21-1 is labeled a pseudogene. This CDR3 region has 18 residues. The CDR3: CASSPKGVDRDSTDTQYF. The CDR3 nucleotides read TGTGCCAGCAGCCCCAAGGGGGTCGACAGGGATAGCACAGATACGCAGTATTTT.

The gene calls are TRBV10-2 and TRBJ2-7; D perhaps matches TRBD2 (7 bases). Germline V gene lookup returns CDR1 WSHSY and CDR2 SAAADI. The V end was cut by 0 bases, the J end by 2 bases, with 11 bases between. This CDR3 spans 15 amino acids. The CDR3 loop reads CASSESGGGPYEQYF. DNA for the CDR3: TGCGCCAGCAGTGAGTCAGGGGGAGGGCCCTACGAGCAGTACTTC.

The rearrangement joins TRBV5-1 to TRBJ2-3; 11 positions match TRBD2. This CDR3 is 15 amino acids long. V lost 1 base, J lost 6 bases, and 4 bases stayed unmatched. Germline V lookup: CDR1 SGHRS, CDR2 YFSETQ. This chain's CDR3 is CASSLMASGRDTQYF. The CDR3 DNA follows: TGCGCCAGCAGCTTGATGGCTAGCGGGAGGGATACGCAGTATTTT.

The rearrangement links TRBV18 to TRBJ2-7; D is undetermined. V lost 1 base to trimming and J lost 2 bases, with 12 bases between them. Germline V CDR1 and CDR2: KGHSH, LQKENI. The CDR3 contains 15 residues. CDR3 DNA: TGTGCCAGCTCACCACGGGCAGCAAGGACCTACGAGCAGTACTTC. Its translation: CASSPRAARTYEQYF. The full variable domain, rest sourced from reference TRBV18 and TRBJ2-7, is NAGVMQNPRHLVRRRGQEARLRCSPMKGHSHVYWYRQLPEEGLKFMVYLQKENIIDESGMPKERFSAEFPKEGPSILRIQQVVRGDSAAYFCASSPRAARTYEQYFGPGTRLTVT.

CDR3 sequence: CASSSGRGGETQYF. The CDR3, as DNA: TGCGCCAGCAGCTCAGGACGGGGTGGAGAGACCCAGTACTTC. The chain carries TRBV5-1 and TRBJ2-5, with D tentatively TRBD2 (5 bases). The CDR3 length is 14 residues. V was clipped by 3 bases and J by 4 bases, with 13 bases between them. CDR1 and CDR2 from the germline V gene are SGHRS and YFSETQ. Full variable domain (rest looked up from reference TRBV5-1 and TRBJ2-5): KAGVTQTPRYLIKTRGQQVTLSCSPISGHRSVSWYQQTPGQGLQFLFEYFSETQRNKGNFPGRFSGRQFSNSRSEMNVSTLELGDSALYLCASSSGRGGETQYFGPGTRLLVL.

This clone was seen only once. The chain uses TRBV4-1 and TRBJ2-3, with 10 bases lining up with TRBD2. The CDR3 is 19 amino acids. V trimming: 0 bases; J trimming: 3 bases; junction bases outside the gene matches: 12. In germline, CDR1 is MGHRA, CDR2 YSYEKL. The CDR3 reads CASSQERPSGSRRTDTQYF. The CDR3 coding sequence is TGCGCCAGCAGCCAAGAAAGGCCTAGCGGGAGTAGGAGAACAGATACGCAGTATTTT.

The rearrangement links TRBV7-9 to TRBJ1-1; D is perhaps TRBD1 (6 bases). V dropped 2 bases and J dropped 6 bases, with 13 bases sitting between them. CDR3 length: 14 amino acids. Looked up from germline, CDR1 is SEHNR and CDR2 is FQNEAQ (reference sequence). In DNA form, the CDR3 reads TGTGCCAGCAGCTTATTGATGGGGGCGGCTGAAGCTTTCTTT. Residues: CASSLLMGAAEAFF.

This chain's CDR3 is CAWSDGRGSYGYTF. The CDR3 DNA sequence: TGTGCCTGGAGTGATGGCAGGGGATCCTATGGCTACACCTTC. The V gene is TRBV30, the J gene TRBJ1-2, with TRBD1 as a possible D gene (6 bases). The CDR3 is made up of 14 amino acids. CDR1 is GTSNPN, CDR2 SVGIG, per germline (reference sequence). Trimming left V 1 base short and J 4 bases short, with 13 bases between.

This chain links TRBV7-2 with TRBJ2-5; 8 positions match TRBD2. From germline, CDR1 is SGHTA and CDR2 FQGNSA. This CDR3 region has 16 residues. The ends lost 4 bases at V and 2 bases at J; junction bases unmatched: 9. CDR3: CASSSLRAGEQETQYF. The CDR3 DNA reads TGTGCCAGCAGCTCCCTAAGAGCGGGAGAACAAGAGACCCAGTACTTC.

This clone came up a few times. V gene TRBV6-1 combines with J gene TRBJ1-2, with 7 positions matching TRBD1. Germline V gives CDR1 MNHNS, CDR2 SASEGT. The CDR3 contains 13 residues. The ends lost 4 bases at V and 4 bases at J; junction bases unmatched: 3. CDR3 residues: CASSGTGLYGYTF. CDR3 in DNA: TGTGCCAGCAGTGGGACAGGCCTCTATGGCTACACCTTC.

This clone appeared once. V gene TRBV25-1 combines with J gene TRBJ1-3; D is unclear. This CDR3 is built from 13 residues. Germline V gene data show CDR1 as MGHDK and CDR2 as SYGVNS. V was trimmed by 7 bases and J by 2 bases, leaving 9 bases between them. In DNA, the CDR3 is TGTGCCAGCACCCGCCGGGCTGGAAACACCATATATTTT. Its translation: CASTRRAGNTIYF.

This clone has just a few counts. The rearrangement joins TRBV11-2 to TRBJ2-1; tentative D call: TRBD1 (6 bases). Germline V gives CDR1 SGHAT, CDR2 FQNNGV. The CDR3 sequence is 17 residues long. Deletions cut 1 base from V and 7 bases from J, with 20 bases between. CDR3 coding DNA: TGTGCCAGCAGCTTAGTGAAGGCAGAAAGGGGGAAGAATGAGCAGTTCTTC. Translating gives CASSLVKAERGKNEQFF.

The V call is TRBV5-1, the J call TRBJ2-5; perhaps TRBD1 as D (7 bases). V was trimmed by 0 bases and J by 0 bases, leaving 12 bases between them. The CDR3 consists of 16 residues. From germline, CDR1 is SGHRS and CDR2 YFSETQ. The CDR3 is CASSLGQGGHQETQYF. The CDR3 nucleotides are TGCGCCAGCAGCTTGGGACAGGGAGGTCACCAAGAGACCCAGTACTTC.

The chain uses TRBV18 and TRBJ2-5, with 8 bases lining up with TRBD1. Trimming took 0 bases from V and 5 from J; bases not matched to a gene: 11. The germline V gene has CDR1 KGHSH and CDR2 LQKENI. The CDR3 length is 17 residues. CDR3 nucleotides: TGTGCCAGCTCACCACCCCTGGGGCAGGGGGCCCGTGAGACCCAGTACTTC. Amino acid sequence: CASSPPLGQGARETQYF.

V and J are TRBV18 and TRBJ2-5, with 8 positions matching TRBD1. V trimming: 3 bases; J trimming: 3 bases; junction bases outside the gene matches: 12. This CDR3 is built from 17 residues. Germline V CDR1 and CDR2: KGHSH, LQKENI. The CDR3 loop is CASSPLLRTGQEETQYF. The CDR3 DNA sequence: TGTGCCAGCTCACCCCTACTTCGGACAGGGCAGGAAGAGACCCAGTACTTC.

The chain has TRBV6-1 and TRBJ2-2; 13 positions agree with TRBD2. Germline V CDR1 and CDR2: MNHNS, SASEGT. Germline trimming cut 6 bases from V and 13 bases from J; bases unmatched to any gene: 11. CDR3 length: 15 amino acids. CDR3 loop: CASRISGTSGIGLFF. In DNA form, the CDR3 reads TGTGCCAGCAGGATATCCGGGACTAGCGGGATCGGGCTGTTTTTT.

V usage is TRBV5-1 and J usage is TRBJ2-7; 12 bases agree with TRBD2. Germline V gene data show CDR1 as SGHRS and CDR2 as YFSETQ. V dropped 4 bases and J dropped 3; count of bases not matched to a gene: 20. The CDR3 sequence is 20 residues long. The CDR3 bases are TGCGCCAGCAGCCACCGACCCCTGGGACTAGCGGGCGCGACTAGCTACGAGCAGTACTTC. Amino acids: CASSHRPLGLAGATSYEQYF.

This chain links TRBV18 with TRBJ1-2, with D hard to call. Trimming shortened V by 3 bases and J by 2 bases, and 7 bases separated the two germline ends. Germline lookup yields CDR1 KGHSH and CDR2 LQKENI. The CDR3 is made up of 13 amino acids. CDR3 residues: CASSPLENYGYTF. In DNA form, the CDR3 reads TGTGCCAGCTCACCCCTAGAAAACTATGGCTACACCTTC.

This clone was seen more than once but under ten times. The chain employs TRBV15 and TRBJ2-7; D is ambiguous. Between the trimmed V and J ends, which lost 8 bases and 3 bases, there was a span of 11 bases. This CDR3 region has 12 residues. Germline assignment: CDR1 LNHNV and CDR2 YYDKDF (reference sequence). CDR3 DNA sequence: TGTGCCACCGGCCAGGCTTACTACGAGCAGTACTTC. Translating it yields CATGQAYYEQYF.

The chain recombines TRBV19 with TRBJ1-5, with no clear D. The CDR3 is 15 amino acids. V was pared by 3 bases and J by 7 bases, with 16 bases between. Germline V gives CDR1 LNHDA, CDR2 SQIVND (reference sequence). The CDR3 reads CASSIMSRGFQPQHF. CDR3 nucleotide sequence: TGTGCCAGTAGTATTATGTCTCGGGGTTTCCAGCCCCAGCATTTT.

This rearrangement joins TRBV5-1 to TRBJ2-1; 10 bases line up with TRBD1. CDR3 length: 18 amino acids. V was clipped by 6 bases and J by 0 bases; unmatched bases: 12. Germline V gives CDR1 SGHRS, CDR2 YFSETQ. CDR3 coding DNA: TGCGCCAGCATGGGGACAGGGGAGGCGGAAAGCTCCTACAATGAGCAGTTCTTC. Translation gives CASMGTGEAESSYNEQFF.

This rearrangement joins TRBV15 to TRBJ2-7; TRBD2 matches at 11 bases. Germline-derived CDR1 and CDR2 are LNHNV and YYDKDF (reference sequence). The CDR3 is 16 residues long. V shed 0 bases and J 1 base; nucleotides not matched to a gene: 2. The chain's CDR3 is CATSRETSGGSYEQYF. The CDR3 coding sequence is TGTGCCACCAGCAGAGAAACTAGCGGGGGATCCTACGAGCAGTACTTC.

The chain has TRBV10-3 and TRBJ1-1; perhaps TRBD1 as D (5 bases). The CDR3 covers 12 residues. The germline gives CDR1 ENHRY, CDR2 SYGVKD. V was trimmed by 10 bases and J by 1 base, leaving 10 bases between them. The CDR3 DNA sequence: TGTGCCACCGGCGGGGGGAACACTGAAGCTTTCTTT. The encoded protein is CATGGGNTEAFF.

V usage is TRBV11-2 and J usage is TRBJ2-7; TRBD1 aligns across 7 bases. J gave up 3 bases and V 1 base, and 3 bases lay outside the gene matches. CDR1 is SGHAT and CDR2 is FQNNGV in the germline V gene. This CDR3 region has 14 residues. The CDR3 is CASSLVWTGYEQYF. In nucleotides, the CDR3 is TGTGCCAGCAGCTTAGTGTGGACAGGCTACGAGCAGTACTTC.

The chain uses TRBV13 and TRBJ2-1; D remains ambiguous. The CDR3 is made up of 10 amino acids. The germline V gene encodes CDR1 PRHDT and CDR2 FYEKMQ (reference sequence). Trimming stripped 7 bases from V and 7 bases from J, with 5 bases between. CDR3 DNA: TGTGCCAGCAACAAAAATGAGCAGTTCTTC. Amino acids: CASNKNEQFF.

V gene TRBV7-3 combines with J gene TRBJ1-1; D may be TRBD1 (6 bases). The length of the CDR3 is 15 residues. Trimming removed 0 bases from V and 4 bases from J, with 12 bases in between. Germline V gene data show CDR1 as SGHTA and CDR2 as FQGTGA. The CDR3 spells CASSLTGGGGTEAFF. CDR3 nucleotides: TGTGCCAGCAGCTTAACGGGTGGGGGCGGCACTGAAGCTTTCTTT.

The chain joins TRBV5-6 to TRBJ1-1; no clear D. Germline V gene sequence: CDR1 SGHDT, CDR2 YYEEEE. The CDR3 is 14 residues long. With 4 bases removed from V and 11 bases from J, the gap between germline ends came to 21 bases. In DNA form, the CDR3 reads TGTGCCAGCAGCGCCCGGGTGCTGGCTCTTGGGGCTTTCTTT. As protein: CASSARVLALGAFF.